These T cell receptor beta chains were read from a single sample in a study of human T cells and chemical hapten exposure. TCRdb re-called the RACE reads through MiXCR, storing one row per CDR3 protein. The data contain around 190,000 distinct CDR3 sequences, about a fifth of them seen just once; the ten biggest clones take up 6% to 8%. The specimen comprised whole blood, sampled in connection with sensitization to the hapten diphenylcyclopropenone (DPC). The receptor set was obtained from a woman aged 45 to 65 with alopecia areata. Some clones in this sample may be carry-over from other donors' samples. CDR3s include the opening cysteine and the closing phenylalanine or tryptophan.

j_call: TRBJ2-2; v_call: TRBV20-1; cdr3_aa: CSARVGTGGTGELFF
j_call: TRBJ1-2; v_call: TRBV15; cdr3_aa: CATSRDRANPGYTF
j_call: TRBJ2-1; v_call: TRBV6-6; cdr3_aa: CASTSTSAASYNEQFF
j_call: TRBJ2-1; v_call: TRBV4-1; cdr3_aa: CASSQVSGPTGNEQFF
j_call: TRBJ1-4; v_call: TRBV10-3; cdr3_aa: CAISDRGNEKLFF
j_call: TRBJ2-1; v_call: TRBV6-4; cdr3_aa: CASSDHLGGQQFF
j_call: TRBJ1-4; v_call: TRBV5-1; cdr3_aa: CASSLDSVYEKLFF
j_call: TRBJ2-1; v_call: TRBV5-1; cdr3_aa: CASSSLAVNEQFF
j_call: TRBJ1-1; v_call: TRBV9; cdr3_aa: CASSVGTDLEAFF
j_call: TRBJ1-5; v_call: TRBV7-2; cdr3_aa: CASSLLGRAYSNQPQHF
j_call: TRBJ2-7; v_call: TRBV3-1; cdr3_aa: CASSQDNAYFSEQYF
j_call: TRBJ1-1; v_call: TRBV20-1; cdr3_aa: CSATPRGSWGDTEAFF
j_call: TRBJ2-7; v_call: TRBV6-5; cdr3_aa: CASSSSQTGVSYEQYF
j_call: TRBJ1-2; v_call: TRBV2; cdr3_aa: CASSSAGTAYYGYTF
j_call: TRBJ2-1; v_call: TRBV12-3/TRBV12-4; cdr3_aa: CASSFGPNEQFF
j_call: TRBJ1-1; v_call: TRBV5-1; cdr3_aa: CASSGRAGAGEAFF
j_call: TRBJ2-1; v_call: TRBV12-3/TRBV12-4; cdr3_aa: CASRLFHEGNEQFF
j_call: TRBJ2-7; v_call: TRBV20-1; cdr3_aa: CSARKGLAGTFYEQYF
j_call: TRBJ2-5; v_call: TRBV20-1; cdr3_aa: CSASSIQETQYF
j_call: TRBJ1-1; v_call: TRBV29-1; cdr3_aa: CSVGGSNRDTEAFF
j_call: TRBJ2-7; v_call: TRBV25-1; cdr3_aa: CASGRDGGIDEQYF
j_call: TRBJ2-5; v_call: TRBV7-6; cdr3_aa: CASSSPSKLETQYF
j_call: TRBJ2-1; v_call: TRBV12-3/TRBV12-4; cdr3_aa: CASSLTGDGEQFF
j_call: TRBJ1-6; v_call: TRBV27; cdr3_aa: CASSLATQNNSPLHF
j_call: TRBJ2-1; v_call: TRBV29-1; cdr3_aa: CSTQPTSGIGSYNEQFF
j_call: TRBJ2-3; v_call: TRBV5-1; cdr3_aa: CASSLGTGDTQYF
j_call: TRBJ2-2; v_call: TRBV11-2; cdr3_aa: CASSLRAWDTGELFF
j_call: TRBJ2-2; v_call: TRBV7-2; cdr3_aa: CASSPLGDRVSAGELFF
j_call: TRBJ2-2; v_call: TRBV9; cdr3_aa: CASSVGLAGVGFARTGELFF
j_call: TRBJ2-7; v_call: TRBV15; cdr3_aa: CATSRDGSSYEQYF
j_call: TRBJ2-7; v_call: TRBV5-1; cdr3_aa: CASSLGQLLEQYF
j_call: TRBJ1-2; v_call: TRBV10-3; cdr3_aa: CAISESENYGYTF
j_call: TRBJ2-1; v_call: TRBV20-1; cdr3_aa: CSARDQWQHSYNEQFF
j_call: TRBJ2-7; v_call: TRBV20-1; cdr3_aa: CSANPGIGEQYF
j_call: TRBJ2-2; v_call: TRBV6-6; cdr3_aa: CASHQGLGELFF
j_call: TRBJ2-6; v_call: TRBV7-2; cdr3_aa: CASRKSGANVLTF
j_call: TRBJ2-7; v_call: TRBV5-1; cdr3_aa: CASSLAQGGGAEQYF
j_call: TRBJ1-6; v_call: TRBV12-3/TRBV12-4; cdr3_aa: CASSTDPPYSPLHF
j_call: TRBJ2-5; v_call: TRBV11-1; cdr3_aa: CASSSRRVEETQYF
j_call: TRBJ1-5; v_call: TRBV2; cdr3_aa: CASSDLQGLQPQHF
j_call: TRBJ2-2; v_call: TRBV3-1; cdr3_aa: CASSRGVESTGELFF
j_call: TRBJ2-1; v_call: TRBV9; cdr3_aa: CASSPAGFWASGSNEQFF
j_call: TRBJ1-1; v_call: TRBV5-4; cdr3_aa: CASSLAGTFLDRELNTEAFF
j_call: TRBJ2-7; v_call: TRBV29-1; cdr3_aa: CSVEVSGSVRYEQYF
j_call: TRBJ2-1; v_call: TRBV30; cdr3_aa: CAWISPGLARNNEQFF
j_call: TRBJ1-5; v_call: TRBV27; cdr3_aa: CASSRTFNQPQHF
j_call: TRBJ1-4; v_call: TRBV7-6; cdr3_aa: CASSLSETGRNEKLFF
j_call: TRBJ2-3; v_call: TRBV5-5; cdr3_aa: CASSLRSSDTDTQYF
j_call: TRBJ1-1; v_call: TRBV7-8; cdr3_aa: CASSPTTGLNTEAFF
j_call: TRBJ2-2; v_call: TRBV20-1; cdr3_aa: CSARDRRINTGELFF
j_call: TRBJ2-7; v_call: TRBV10-3; cdr3_aa: CAISDRGQNEQYF
j_call: TRBJ1-1; v_call: TRBV27; cdr3_aa: CGNRGPNTEAFF
j_call: TRBJ2-3; v_call: TRBV4-2; cdr3_aa: CASSLILGGAKRTDTQYF
j_call: TRBJ1-1; v_call: TRBV4-2; cdr3_aa: CASSPTSDREAFF
j_call: TRBJ1-6; v_call: TRBV20-1; cdr3_aa: CSARDGPYSPLHF
j_call: TRBJ2-1; v_call: TRBV7-2; cdr3_aa: CASSTTVLNEQFF
j_call: TRBJ1-1; v_call: TRBV3-1; cdr3_aa: CASSQFKKGWDTEAFF